Listed here are 8 T cell receptor beta chains from one sample, sequenced in a study of blood T cells in healthy people across ages. A second roughly 6 to 12 cycle PCR used barcoded and J-beta primers. TCRdb re-analysed the 5' RACE reads in MiXCR, keeping a single row per CDR3 protein. The profile shows approximately 1.5 million distinct CDR3 sequences, about 45% of them singletons. Sequenced sample: blood. The source of these receptors is a woman younger than 35 in good health.

This clonotype was observed many times. V usage is TRBV5-1 and J usage is TRBJ2-1; TRBD2 matches 9 bases. The J call may be wrong; the DNA end is better matched by TRBJ2-7. This CDR3 spans 16 amino acids. Germline V gene data show CDR1 as SGHRS and CDR2 as YFSETQ. Written as DNA, the CDR3 is TGCGCCAGCAGCTCATCAGCGGGAGGCTCCTACAATGAGCAGTACTTC. Protein sequence: CASSSSAGGSYNEQYF.

Remarks on this clonotype: This sequence may be a read error, since a much larger clone differs from it by one base. This chain uses TRBV4-1 with TRBJ2-3; D assignment may be TRBD1 or TRBD2 (5 bases each). This CDR3 has 15 residues. Trimming pared 1 base from V and 0 bases from J, leaving 8 bases between. Germline values: CDR1 MGHRA, CDR2 YSYEKL. This CDR3 is CASSQAGPSTDTQYF. In DNA, the CDR3 is TGCGCCAGCAGCCAAGCGGGACCTAGCACAGATACGCAGTATTTT.

The chain couples TRBV7-8 to TRBJ2-3; 9 positions match TRBD2. CDR3 size: 18 residues. After removal of 5 bases from V and 2 bases from J, the junction contained 14 bases not matched to a gene. In germline, CDR1 is SGHVS, CDR2 FQNEAQ. The CDR3, as DNA: TGTGCCAGCAGCAACCGCCCGGCTAGCGGGGTGAACACAGATACGCAGTATTTT. It translates to CASSNRPASGVNTDTQYF.

The chain couples TRBV7-8 to TRBJ2-1; TRBD1 agrees at 9 bases. This CDR3 spans 16 amino acids. V dropped 6 bases and J dropped 0; count of bases not matched to a gene: 6. The V gene's germline CDR1 is SGHVS and CDR2 FQNEAQ. The chain's CDR3 is CASRRDRASSYNEQFF. CDR3 nucleotide sequence: TGTGCCAGCAGGCGGGACAGGGCAAGCTCCTACAATGAGCAGTTCTTC.

The sample holds one count of this clonotype. This may be a read error, as it is one base from a much larger clone. The chain recombines TRBV5-1 with TRBJ2-1; TRBD1 aligns across 8 bases. The DNA end lines up better with TRBJ2-7; the J call may be wrong. From germline, CDR1 is SGHRS and CDR2 YFSETQ. The CDR3 loop spans 15 amino acids. CDR3 bases: TGCGCCAGTCGTCCCGGGACAGGTACCTACAATGAGCAGTACTTC. This codes for CASRPGTGTYNEQYF.

This clonotype was counted only a few times. The junction differs from germline at one of its ends, possibly a read error. In DNA, the CDR3 is TGTGCCAGCAGATTAGGCCCTCTAGCGGGACAAGAGACCCAGTACTTC. Translated, it gives CASRLGPLAGQETQYF. The rearrangement uses TRBV7-2 and TRBJ2-5, with TRBD2 identical over 9 bases. CDR3 size: 16 residues. Germline lookup yields CDR1 SGHTA and CDR2 FQGNSA.

Only one count was recorded for this clonotype. This sequence joins TRBV7-2 and TRBJ2-3, with D maybe TRBD2 (6 bases). This CDR3 spans 14 amino acids. Trimming removed 5 bases from V and 3 bases from J, with 12 bases in between. In germline, CDR1 is SGHTA, CDR2 FQGNSA. CDR3 sequence (DNA): TGTGCCAGCAGCGCTCGACTAGTAACAGATACGCAGTATTTT. Translation: CASSARLVTDTQYF. The whole variable domain, filled in from reference TRBV7-2 and TRBJ2-3, reads GAGVSQSPSNKVTEKGKDVELRCDPISGHTALYWYRQSLGQGLEFLIYFQGNSAPDKSGLPSDRFSAERTGGSVSTLTIQRTQQEDSAVYLCASSARLVTDTQYFGPGTRLTVL.

V is TRBV24-1 and J is TRBJ1-2; 8 nucleotides agree with TRBD1. CDR3 length equals 14 residues. After removal of 3 bases from V and 4 bases from J, the junction contained 3 bases not matched to a gene. Germline assignment: CDR1 KGHDR and CDR2 SFDVKD. DNA of the CDR3: TGTGCCACCAGTGATACCGGGACAGGCTATGGCTACACCTTC. This translates into CATSDTGTGYGYTF.